The TCR beta chain under discussion was sequenced for a study of response to subunit inactivated influenza vaccine. Study-level results: Authors suggested seasonal influenza vaccinations each recruit few new T cells.

Germline CDR1 MNHEY, CDR2 SMNVEV (reference sequence). V was trimmed by 4 bases and J by 1 base, leaving 11 bases between them. The CDR3 runs to 14 residues. One entry per CDR3 protein results from TCRdb running MiXCR on the RT-PCR reads. The sample holds around 850,000 distinct CDR3 sequences, less than 20% seen once. This clonotype has a count of ten or more. Its antigen remains unidentified. The source of this sequence is a man over 45 who received an inactivated influenza vaccine. Sequenced material: PBMCs from blood, taken around 5 days after vaccination. The chain has TRBV27 and TRBJ2-7, with D maybe TRBD2 (6 bases). The CDR3 DNA follows: TGTGCCAGCAGTTCCCCGGGACTTTCCTACGAGCAGTACTTC. Its protein is CASSSPGLSYEQYF.